This T cell receptor beta chain originates from a study of T cell clones after liver transplantation (dated by TCRdb to about 2019). Turning to the overall study: The samples were obtained from ITN030ST, a randomized trial that attempted immunosuppression withdrawal within 2 years after liver transplantation. Blood samples were collected pre-transplant, then pre-randomization ahead of withdrawal, and finally post-randomization once withdrawal had either been completed or failed. Until randomization at 12-24 months post-transplant, subjects were given standard immunosuppression, with no induction therapy. Donor-reactive T cell clones were identified using TCRbeta sequencing after a pre-transplant mixed lymphocyte reaction and were then followed in post-transplant blood. Third party-reactive TCRbeta sequences from pre-transplant MLRs were also identified as an antigen-independent comparator for donor-reactive sequences. Tolerance was defined as complete immunosuppression withdrawal for at least one year with no rise in liver enzymes beyond twice the upper limit of normal. Of the 8 liver transplant recipients making up the studied cohort, 3 were classified as tolerant and 5 as non-tolerant. Three of the eight recipients were HCV-positive; the others were transplanted for non-autoimmune, non-viral indications. Overall results and qualifications from the work: Once repertoire turnover was taken into account, donor-reactive detection showed a significant reduction for CD4 in 7 of 8 subjects and for CD8 in 8 of 8. Circulating donor-reactive CD4 TCRbeta sequences fell significantly post-transplant in 5 of 8 subjects, irrespective of tolerance or HCV status. Because allograft tissue specimens were not available, migration of donor-reactive T cells into the graft, rather than deletion, may have occurred. A greater decline was seen for donor-reactive sequences than for third party-reactive sequences, suggesting partial antigen-specific deletion unrelated to withdrawal success. In a couple of subjects, low numbers of available donor cells limited the measurable donor-reactive repertoire. Conclusions were preliminary, limited by small, heterogeneous patient numbers and non-standardized post-transplant time points.

A word on this clone: It lacks a known antigen. Nothing much larger sits one base from this clone, and base qualities are not available.

The CDR3 holds 15 amino acids from the cysteine to the phenylalanine. The kept DNA is CDR3 alone, 45 bases in frame from the first base. The germline V gene specifies MDHEN as CDR1 and SYDVKM as CDR2. The V and J ends are trimmed by 7 bases and 5 bases, leaving 17 bases between them. High-throughput TCRbeta CDR3 sequencing of frozen genomic DNA was performed by immunoSEQ, including PCR amplification, mapping, bias correction and internal controls. The paper's processing steps were these. Only productive rearrangements were retained, with each unique TCRbeta sequence defined by its CDR3 nucleotide sequence together with its V and J gene. For a sequence to be called donor-reactive, it needed a frequency of at least 0.01% and at least 5-fold expansion in CFSE-low cells compared with unstimulated pre-transplant cells. Minimum frequency thresholds were set for each subject on the basis of the unstimulated sample with the lowest template count, so that a detection power of at least 90% was ensured. Jensen-Shannon divergence between the top 1000 TCRbeta sequences after and before transplant was used to measure repertoire turnover. Changes in detection of donor-reactive sequences were assessed with two-sided Fisher's exact tests. TCRdb took over this immuneACCESS table, retaining in-frame rearrangements with V and J assigned. Such tables are incomplete; in checked studies, under half of the missing clones stem from an unresolved V gene, and the remainder is unexplained. That table supplies the V and J calls and clone size; D and trimming were determined from the DNA. The table for this sample lists roughly 60,000 clones; roughly 70% of them were counted only once. The ten largest clonotypes hold 2.5% to 3% of the sample.

Unstimulated PBMCs, after thawing, were stained for CD3, CD4 and CD8 and then FACS-sorted into CD3+CD4+ and CD3+CD8+ populations. All 8 studied subjects were randomized to immunosuppression withdrawal. Genomic DNA was isolated with the Qiagen DNeasy Blood and Tissue Kit. The sample was CD4+ T cells from blood, taken at the 15-month timepoint. The rearrangement joined TRBV28 to TRBJ1-4; perhaps TRBD1 is the D gene, with 5 bases matching. This TCR was sampled from a human patient who received a liver transplant. Some T cells may have been brought in with the graft after a transplant. The DNA sequence is given as TGTGCCAGCACTCGCGCCGGCGGGGGAAATGAAAAACTGTTTTTT. This codes for CASTRAGGGNEKLFF.